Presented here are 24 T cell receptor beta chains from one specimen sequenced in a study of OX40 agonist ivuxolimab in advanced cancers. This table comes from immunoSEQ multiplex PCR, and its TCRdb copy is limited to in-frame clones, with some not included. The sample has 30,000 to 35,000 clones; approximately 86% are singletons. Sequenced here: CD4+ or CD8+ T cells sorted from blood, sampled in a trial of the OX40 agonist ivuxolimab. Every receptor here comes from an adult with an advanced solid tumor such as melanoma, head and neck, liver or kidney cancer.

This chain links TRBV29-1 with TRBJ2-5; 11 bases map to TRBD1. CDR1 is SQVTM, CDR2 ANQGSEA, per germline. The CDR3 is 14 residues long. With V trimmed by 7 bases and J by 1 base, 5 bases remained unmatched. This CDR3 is CSGGQGERQETQYF. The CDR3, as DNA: TGCAGCGGGGGACAGGGGGAACGCCAAGAGACCCAGTACTTC.

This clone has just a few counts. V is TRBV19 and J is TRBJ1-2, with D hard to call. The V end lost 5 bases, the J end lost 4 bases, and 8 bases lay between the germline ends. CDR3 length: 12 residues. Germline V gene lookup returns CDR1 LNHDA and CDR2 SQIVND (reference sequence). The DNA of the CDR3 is TGTGCCAGTAGTTCGGGCCCCTATGGCTACACCTTC. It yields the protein CASSSGPYGYTF.

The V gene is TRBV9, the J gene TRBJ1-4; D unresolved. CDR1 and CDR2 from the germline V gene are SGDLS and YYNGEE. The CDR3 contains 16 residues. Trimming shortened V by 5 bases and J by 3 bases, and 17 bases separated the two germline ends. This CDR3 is CASSELDSASNEKLFF. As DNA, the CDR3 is TGTGCCAGCAGTGAATTGGACTCCGCTTCTAATGAAAAACTGTTTTTT.

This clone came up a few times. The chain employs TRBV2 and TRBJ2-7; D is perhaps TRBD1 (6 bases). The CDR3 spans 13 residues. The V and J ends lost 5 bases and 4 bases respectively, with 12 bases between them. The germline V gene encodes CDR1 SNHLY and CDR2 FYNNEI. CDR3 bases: TGTGCCAGCAGTCTAGGACAGAATTACGAGCAGTACTTC. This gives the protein CASSLGQNYEQYF. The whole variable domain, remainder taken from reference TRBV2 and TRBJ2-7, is EPEVTQTPSHQVTQMGQEVILRCVPISNHLYFYWYRQILGQKVEFLVSFYNNEISEKSEIFDDQFSVERPDGSNFTLKIRSTKLEDSAMYFCASSLGQNYEQYFGPGTRLTVT.

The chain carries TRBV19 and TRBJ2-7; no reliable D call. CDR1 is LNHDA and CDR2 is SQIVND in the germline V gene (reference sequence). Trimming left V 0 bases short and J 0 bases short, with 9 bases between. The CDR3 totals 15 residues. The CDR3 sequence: CASSIDVGSSYEQYF. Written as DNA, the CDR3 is TGTGCCAGTAGTATAGATGTGGGAAGCTCCTACGAGCAGTACTTC.

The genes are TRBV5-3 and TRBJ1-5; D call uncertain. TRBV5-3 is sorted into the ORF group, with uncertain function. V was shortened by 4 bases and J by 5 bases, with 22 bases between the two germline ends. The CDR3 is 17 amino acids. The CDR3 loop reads CARSRLPGQVAHQPQHF. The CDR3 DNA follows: TGTGCCAGAAGCCGACTCCCTGGGCAGGTCGCTCATCAGCCCCAGCATTTT.

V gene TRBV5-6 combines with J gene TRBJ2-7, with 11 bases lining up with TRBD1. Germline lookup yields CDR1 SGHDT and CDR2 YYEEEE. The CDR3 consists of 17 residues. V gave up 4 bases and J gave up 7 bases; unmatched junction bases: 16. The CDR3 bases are TGTGCCAGCAGCCCCCGCACAAGGAAGGACAGGGGGCGGGAGCAGTACTTC. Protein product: CASSPRTRKDRGREQYF.

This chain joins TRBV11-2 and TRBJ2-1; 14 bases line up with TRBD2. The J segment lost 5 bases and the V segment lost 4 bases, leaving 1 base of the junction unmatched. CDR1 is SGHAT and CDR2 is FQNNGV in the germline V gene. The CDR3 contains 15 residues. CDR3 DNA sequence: TGTGCCAGCAGCTGGACTAGCGGGGGGAACAATGAGCAGTTCTTC. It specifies CASSWTSGGNNEQFF.

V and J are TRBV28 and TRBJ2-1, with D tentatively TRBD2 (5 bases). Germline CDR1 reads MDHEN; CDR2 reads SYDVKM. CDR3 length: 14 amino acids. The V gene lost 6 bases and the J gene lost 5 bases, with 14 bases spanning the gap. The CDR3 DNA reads TGTGCCAGCAGCCGGACTCTCGGAGACAATGAGCAGTTCTTC. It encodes CASSRTLGDNEQFF.

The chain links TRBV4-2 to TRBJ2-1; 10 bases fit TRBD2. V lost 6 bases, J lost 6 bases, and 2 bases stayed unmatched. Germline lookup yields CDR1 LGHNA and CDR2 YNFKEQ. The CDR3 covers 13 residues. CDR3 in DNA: TGTGCCAGCAGTCGGACTAGCGGCAATGAGCAGTTCTTC. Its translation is CASSRTSGNEQFF.

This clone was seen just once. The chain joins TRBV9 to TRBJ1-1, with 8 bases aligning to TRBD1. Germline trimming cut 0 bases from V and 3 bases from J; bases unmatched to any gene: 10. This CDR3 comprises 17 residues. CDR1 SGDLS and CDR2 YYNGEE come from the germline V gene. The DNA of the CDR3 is TGTGCCAGCAGCGTAGGGGGGACAGGTTGGTGGGACACTGAAGCTTTCTTT. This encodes CASSVGGTGWWDTEAFF. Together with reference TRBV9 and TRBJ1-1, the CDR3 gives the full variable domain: DSGVTQTPKHLITATGQRVTLRCSPRSGDLSVYWYQQSLDQGLQFLIQYYNGEERAKGNILERFSAQQFPDLHSELNLSSLELGDSALYFCASSVGGTGWWDTEAFFGQGTRLTVV.

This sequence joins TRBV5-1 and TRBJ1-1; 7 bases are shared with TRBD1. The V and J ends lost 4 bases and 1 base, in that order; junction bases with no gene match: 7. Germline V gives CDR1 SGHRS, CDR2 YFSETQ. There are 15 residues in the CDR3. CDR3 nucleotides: TGCGCCAGCAGCAAGTACAGGGGCCCGAACACTGAAGCTTTCTTT. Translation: CASSKYRGPNTEAFF.

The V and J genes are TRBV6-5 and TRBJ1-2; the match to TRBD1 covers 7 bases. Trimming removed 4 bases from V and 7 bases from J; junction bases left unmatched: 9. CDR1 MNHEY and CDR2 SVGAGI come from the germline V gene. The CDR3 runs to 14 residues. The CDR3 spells CASSSGQDDGGYTF. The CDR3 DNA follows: TGTGCCAGCAGTTCCGGACAGGATGATGGTGGCTACACCTTC.

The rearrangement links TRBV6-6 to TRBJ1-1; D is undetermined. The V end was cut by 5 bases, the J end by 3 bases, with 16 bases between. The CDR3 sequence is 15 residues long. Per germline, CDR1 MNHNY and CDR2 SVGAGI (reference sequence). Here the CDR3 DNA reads TGTGCCAGCAGTCCACACCCCGACGGGCACACTGAAGCTTTCTTT. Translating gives CASSPHPDGHTEAFF.

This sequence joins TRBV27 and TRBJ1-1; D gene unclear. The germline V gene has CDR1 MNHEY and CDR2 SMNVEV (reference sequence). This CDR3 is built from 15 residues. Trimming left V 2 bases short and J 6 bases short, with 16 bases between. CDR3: CASSLRQVGVPEAFF. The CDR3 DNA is TGTGCCAGCAGTTTAAGGCAGGTCGGGGTCCCTGAAGCTTTCTTT.

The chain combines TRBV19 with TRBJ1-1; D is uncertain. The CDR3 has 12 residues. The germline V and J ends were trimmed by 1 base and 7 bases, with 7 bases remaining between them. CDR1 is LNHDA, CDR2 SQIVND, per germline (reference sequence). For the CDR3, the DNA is TGTGCCAGTAGTATAGGTGAAAGTGAAGCTTTCTTT. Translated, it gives CASSIGESEAFF.

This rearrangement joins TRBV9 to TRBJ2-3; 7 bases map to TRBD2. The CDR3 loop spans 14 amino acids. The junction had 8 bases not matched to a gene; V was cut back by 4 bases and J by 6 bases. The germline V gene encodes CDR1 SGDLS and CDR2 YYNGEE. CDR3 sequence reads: CASSSREEWDTQYF. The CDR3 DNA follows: TGTGCCAGCAGCTCCCGGGAGGAGTGGGATACGCAGTATTTT.

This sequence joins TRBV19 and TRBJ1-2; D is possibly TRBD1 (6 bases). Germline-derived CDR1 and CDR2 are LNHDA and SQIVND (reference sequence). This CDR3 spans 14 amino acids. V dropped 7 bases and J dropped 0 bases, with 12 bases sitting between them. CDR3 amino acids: CASIRTATNYGYTF. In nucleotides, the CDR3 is TGTGCCAGTATCAGGACAGCTACTAACTATGGCTACACCTTC.

Here the CDR3 DNA reads TGTGCCAGCAGCTGGACGGAGCAAGCTTTCTTT. This encodes CASSWTEQAFF. The rearrangement joins TRBV7-9 to TRBJ1-1; D is unresolved. The CDR3 has 11 amino acids. Per germline, CDR1 SEHNR and CDR2 FQNEAQ (reference sequence). V gave up 4 bases and J gave up 9 bases, with 9 bases separating them.

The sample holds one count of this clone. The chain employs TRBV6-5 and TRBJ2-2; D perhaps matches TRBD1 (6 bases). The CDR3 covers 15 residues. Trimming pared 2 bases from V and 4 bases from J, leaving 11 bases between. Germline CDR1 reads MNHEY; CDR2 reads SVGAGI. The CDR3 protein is CASSYGTPSTGELFF. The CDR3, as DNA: TGTGCCAGCAGTTACGGGACACCATCCACCGGGGAGCTGTTTTTT.

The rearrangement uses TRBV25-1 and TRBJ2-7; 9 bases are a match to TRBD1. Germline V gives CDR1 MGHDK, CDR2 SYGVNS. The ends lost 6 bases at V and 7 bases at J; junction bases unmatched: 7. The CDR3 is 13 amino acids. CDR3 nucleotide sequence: TGTGCCAGCAGACAGGGGGCGCTTGGGGAGCAGTACTTC. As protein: CASRQGALGEQYF.

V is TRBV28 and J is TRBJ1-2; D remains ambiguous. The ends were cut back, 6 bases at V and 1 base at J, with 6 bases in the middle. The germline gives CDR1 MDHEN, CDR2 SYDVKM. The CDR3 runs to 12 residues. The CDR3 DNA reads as TGTGCCAGCAGAGTGGGTAACTATGGCTACACCTTC. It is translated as CASRVGNYGYTF.

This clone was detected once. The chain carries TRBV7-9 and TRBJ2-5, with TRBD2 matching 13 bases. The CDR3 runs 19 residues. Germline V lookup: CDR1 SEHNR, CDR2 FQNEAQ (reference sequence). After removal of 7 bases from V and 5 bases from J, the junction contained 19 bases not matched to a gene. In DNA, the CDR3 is TGTGCCAGCACTACTTTAGGACTAGCGGGAGAAATGATGGGGGAGACCCAGTACTTC. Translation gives CASTTLGLAGEMMGETQYF. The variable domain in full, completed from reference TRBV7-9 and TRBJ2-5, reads DTGVSQNPRHKITKRGQNVTFRCDPISEHNRLYWYRQTLGQGPEFLTYFQNEAQLEKSRLLSDRFSAERPKGSFSTLEIQRTEQGDSAMYLCASTTLGLAGEMMGETQYFGPGTRLLVL.

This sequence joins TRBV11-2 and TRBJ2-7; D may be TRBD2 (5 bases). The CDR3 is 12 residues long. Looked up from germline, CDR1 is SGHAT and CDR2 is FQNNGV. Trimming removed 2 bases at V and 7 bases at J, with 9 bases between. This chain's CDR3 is CASSLSGMEQYF. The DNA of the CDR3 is TGTGCCAGCAGCTTATCGGGGATGGAGCAGTACTTC.